The 25 T cell receptor beta chains below all came from one sample that was sequenced in a study of T-cell reconstitution after alpha-beta-depleted transplantation in children. Preparation of the TCRbeta library was carried out with unique molecular identifiers. One entry per CDR3 protein, called by TCRdb with MiXCR from the PCR reads. The top ten clones hold 1.1% of a sample with some 640,000 distinct CDR3 sequences, 16% of them seen once. The source material was PBMCs from the stem cell graft donor, sampled from the stem cell graft. Every receptor here comes from a human donor who donated a stem cell graft to a child with acute myeloid leukemia.

This clonotype has only a few counts. This chain uses TRBV20-1 with TRBJ1-3; D remains unclear. Germline V gene sequence: CDR1 DFQATT, CDR2 SNEGSKA (reference sequence). The CDR3 runs to 14 residues. Trimming removed 2 bases at V and 1 base at J, with 9 bases between. The CDR3 bases are TGCAGTGCTAGAAGGCAGTCTTCTGGAAACACCATATATTTT. Encoded protein: CSARRQSSGNTIYF.

This clonotype was seen just once. Possible read error: a much larger clone is one base away. The CDR3 bases are TGTGCCACCAGCAGAGATATCAGTGACAGACCTGACTTT. It codes for CATSRDISDRPDF. The chain carries TRBV15 and TRBJ1-6; D may be TRBD1 (5 bases). The CDR3 extends over 13 amino acids. Germline V gene lookup returns CDR1 LNHNV and CDR2 YYDKDF (reference sequence).

The table lists this clonotype with many counts. This chain joins TRBV20-1 and TRBJ2-7, with 12 bases fitting TRBD2. The V gene end was trimmed by 6 bases and the J gene end by 0 bases; junction bases not matched to a gene: 9. Germline CDR1 reads DFQATT; CDR2 reads SNEGSKA (reference sequence). This CDR3 has 16 residues. The CDR3 bases are TGCAGTGCGAGGACTAGCGGGGTTGCCATCTCCTACGAGCAGTACTTC. Translating gives CSARTSGVAISYEQYF.

This clonotype was seen only a few times. This chain joins TRBV30 and TRBJ1-2, with D tentatively TRBD1 (5 bases). The CDR3 extends over 14 amino acids. Trimming took 0 bases from V and 3 from J, leaving 11 bases between them. Germline-derived CDR1 and CDR2 are GTSNPN and SVGIG (reference sequence). The CDR3 loop reads CAWSVNRGHYGYTF. The CDR3 DNA reads as TGTGCCTGGAGTGTAAATAGGGGACACTATGGCTACACCTTC.

Details on this clonotype: A much larger clone differs from this one at a single base, so this may be a read error. The V gene is TRBV7-2, the J gene TRBJ1-1; no reliable D call. The V gene's germline CDR1 is SGHTA and CDR2 FQGNSA. The CDR3 contains 14 residues. V dropped 0 bases and J dropped 1 base, with 6 bases sitting between them. The CDR3 DNA is TGTGCCAGCAGCTTAGCGGCAGAGAACACTGAAGCTTTCTTT. Protein sequence: CASSLAAENTEAFF.

V usage is TRBV7-2 and J usage is TRBJ2-2, with D possibly being TRBD2 (6 bases). The CDR3 runs to 16 residues. Germline V gene data show CDR1 as SGHTA and CDR2 as FQGNSA. Deletions cut 1 base from V and 4 bases from J, with 13 bases between. The CDR3 spells CASSLVAGTGTGELFF. The CDR3 bases are TGTGCCAGCAGCTTAGTGGCCGGGACTGGCACCGGGGAGCTGTTTTTT.

CDR3 sequence (DNA): TGCGCCAGCAGTGAGTCTGGGCAGAGGACTGAAGCTTTCTTT. Its protein product is CASSESGQRTEAFF. The J gene is TRBJ1-1, the V gene TRBV10-2, with D unclear. This CDR3 contains 14 residues. The ends were cut back, 0 bases at V and 5 bases at J, with 10 bases in the middle. From germline, CDR1 is WSHSY and CDR2 SAAADI.

This clonotype came up many times. The V gene is TRBV6-5, the J gene TRBJ2-7, with 9 bases that match TRBD1. V shed 10 bases and J 5 bases; nucleotides not matched to a gene: 9. This CDR3 is built from 13 residues. Germline values: CDR1 MNHEY, CDR2 SVGAGI. In nucleotides, the CDR3 is TGTGCCACCCGCCGGGACAGGGTAAACGAGCAGTACTTC. Its protein product is CATRRDRVNEQYF.

The chain joins TRBV25-1 to TRBJ2-7; 9 bases are a match to TRBD1. The germline V gene encodes CDR1 MGHDK and CDR2 SYGVNS. J lost 4 bases, V lost 4 bases, and 2 bases had no gene match. The CDR3 length is 13 residues. CDR3 bases: TGTGCCAGCAGTGCCGGGACAGGGTACGAGCAGTACTTC. Translated, it gives CASSAGTGYEQYF.

The table lists this clonotype with many counts. The chain recombines TRBV20-1 with TRBJ1-1; no clear D. CDR3 length: 14 residues. Germline CDR1 is DFQATT and CDR2 is SNEGSKA (reference sequence). Deletions cut 5 bases from V and 1 base from J, with 14 bases between. The CDR3 loop is CSAVTPRGNTEAFF. The CDR3 DNA reads TGCAGTGCTGTTACGCCCCGGGGGAACACTGAAGCTTTCTTT.

The chain links TRBV7-8 to TRBJ2-3; D gene ambiguous. Germline V lookup: CDR1 SGHVS, CDR2 FQNEAQ. CDR3 length: 15 amino acids. V was cut by 6 bases and J by 3 bases, with 16 bases left in between. The CDR3 DNA is TGTGCCAGCAGTAACTCCCCGAATCCGACAGATACGCAGTATTTT. This translates into CASSNSPNPTDTQYF.

In this sample, this clonotype turned up a few times. J is TRBJ2-1 and V is TRBV3-1; D is possibly TRBD1 (7 bases). Between the trimmed V and J ends, which lost 3 bases and 1 base, there was a span of 19 bases. The CDR3 sequence is 18 residues long. In germline, CDR1 is LGHDT, CDR2 YNNKEL (reference sequence). The CDR3 DNA follows: TGTGCCAGCAGCCAGGGCCGACAGGGAGGAAGGTCCTACAATGAGCAGTTCTTC. The encoded protein is CASSQGRQGGRSYNEQFF.

The J gene is TRBJ2-3, the V gene TRBV20-1; possibly TRBD1 or TRBD2 for D (6 bases each). CDR3 length equals 14 residues. Looked up from germline, CDR1 is DFQATT and CDR2 is SNEGSKA (reference sequence). With 4 bases removed from V and 2 bases from J, the gap between germline ends came to 13 bases. In nucleotides, the CDR3 is TGCAGTGCTATAGGGGGGCAGATCACAGATACGCAGTATTTT. It translates to CSAIGGQITDTQYF.

In its sample, this clonotype was seen many times. This chain connects TRBV12-3 or TRBV12-4 to TRBJ2-7; either TRBD1 or TRBD2 may fit D (6 bases each). This CDR3 region has 14 residues. V shed 3 bases and J shed 4 bases, with 13 bases lying between them. The chain's CDR3 is CASSLRGERYEQYF. The CDR3 DNA reads TGTGCCAGCAGTTTGAGGGGGGAGAGGTACGAGCAGTACTTC.

There are many counts of this clonotype. This chain links TRBV20-1 with TRBJ2-5; 9 bases align to TRBD1. Per the germline V gene, CDR1 is DFQATT and CDR2 is SNEGSKA (reference sequence). The trim removed 6 bases at V and 0 bases at J, leaving 11 bases unmatched. CDR3 length: 16 residues. This CDR3 reads CSARTGEIQYQETQYF. DNA for the CDR3: TGCAGTGCGAGGACAGGGGAAATCCAGTACCAAGAGACCCAGTACTTC.

This clonotype has only a few counts. This chain uses TRBV12-3 or TRBV12-4 with TRBJ2-3; 9 bases are a match to TRBD2. Germline trimming cut 7 bases from V and 1 base from J; bases unmatched to any gene: 12. This CDR3 has 17 amino acids. The CDR3 loop reads CASTSPGLARGTDTQYF. The CDR3 DNA is TGTGCCAGCACCTCTCCTGGACTAGCGAGAGGCACAGATACGCAGTATTTT.

This clonotype was counted a few times. The genes are TRBV6-2 or TRBV6-3 and TRBJ2-7; a possible D gene is TRBD1 (6 bases). V was cut by 2 bases and J by 5 bases, with 13 bases left in between. Germline V gives CDR1 MNHEY, CDR2 SVGEGT. The CDR3 is 14 amino acids. CDR3 residues: CASSYPRGHHEQYF. DNA for the CDR3: TGTGCCAGCAGTTACCCCAGGGGTCATCACGAGCAGTACTTC.

This clonotype was counted only a few times. This chain links TRBV24-1 with TRBJ2-5; 9 positions match TRBD2. Unmatched junction bases numbered 3, after V lost 3 bases and J lost 5 bases. Germline CDR1 is KGHDR and CDR2 is SFDVKD. The CDR3 has 14 amino acids. The CDR3 region is CATSDPAGGETQYF. The DNA of the CDR3 is TGTGCCACCAGTGATCCAGCGGGAGGCGAGACCCAGTACTTC.

This chain uses TRBV20-1 with TRBJ2-7, with D perhaps matching TRBD2 (6 bases). Trimming took 3 bases from V and 6 from J, leaving 15 bases between them. Germline CDR1 reads DFQATT; CDR2 reads SNEGSKA (reference sequence). The CDR3 runs to 13 residues. CDR3 bases: TGCAGTGCTAGTGCCGGGGGAGTCTTCGAGCAGTACTTC. Residues: CSASAGGVFEQYF.

For this clonotype: A much larger clonotype is one base distant, so this may be a read error. This likely comes from a read error, as the CDR3 has no conserved phenylalanine or tryptophan at its end. The chain employs TRBV6-5 and TRBJ1-6, with 7 bases that match TRBD1. With 2 bases clipped from V and 7 bases from J, the junction kept 8 bases outside the gene matches. The CDR3 spans 16 residues. CDR1 and CDR2 (germline): MNHEY, SVGAGI. The chain's CDR3 is CASSYKRDSRNSPLHL. The CDR3, as DNA: TGTGCCAGCAGTTACAAAAGGGACAGCCGAAATTCACCCCTCCACCTT.

This chain joins TRBV12-3 or TRBV12-4 and TRBJ1-1, with TRBD1 identical over 7 bases. The CDR3 length is 14 residues. V shed 6 bases, J shed 7 bases, and the junction held 11 bases outside the gene matches. The CDR3 reads CASRETQGPLEAFF. The DNA of the CDR3 is TGTGCCAGCAGGGAAACACAGGGGCCGCTTGAAGCTTTCTTT.

This chain joins TRBV18 and TRBJ2-1; TRBD1 might be the D (6 bases). Trimming took off 1 base at V and 0 bases at J, with 10 bases between the two ends. CDR3 length: 16 residues. Germline CDR1 KGHSH, CDR2 LQKENI. CDR3 residues: CASSPLLGGSYNEQFF. The CDR3, as DNA: TGTGCCAGCTCACCACTCTTAGGGGGCTCCTACAATGAGCAGTTCTTC.

As concerns this clonotype: A much larger clone lies one base from this, so it may be a read error. V and J are TRBV6-1 and TRBJ2-2; TRBD1 matches at 7 bases. V shed 6 bases and J 4 bases; nucleotides not matched to a gene: 5. Germline CDR1 MNHNS, CDR2 SASEGT. This CDR3 contains 14 residues. In DNA form, the CDR3 reads TGTGCCAGCAGGGGGACAGTGACCACCGGGGAGCTGTTTTTT. The encoded protein is CASRGTVTTGELFF.

The chain couples TRBV6-1 to TRBJ1-3; D is undetermined. CDR1 and CDR2 (germline): MNHNS, SASEGT. The CDR3 is 16 amino acids. The V end lost 10 bases, the J end lost 0 bases, and 19 bases lay between the germline ends. CDR3 in amino acids: CATRRSPFSSGNTIYF. In DNA form, the CDR3 reads TGTGCCACCCGGAGAAGCCCCTTTTCCTCTGGAAACACCATATATTTT.

In its sample, this clonotype was seen a few times. CDR3 loop: CSARDGTSGGAGELFF. CDR3 in DNA: TGCAGTGCTAGAGATGGAACTAGCGGGGGGGCCGGGGAGCTGTTTTTT. This rearrangement joins TRBV20-1 to TRBJ2-2; 13 bases map to TRBD2. This CDR3 is 16 amino acids long. CDR1 DFQATT and CDR2 SNEGSKA come from the germline V gene (reference sequence). V lost 0 bases to trimming and J lost 6 bases; unmatched junction nucleotides: 4.